This TCR beta chain was identified during a study of CD8 T cells in Susac syndrome. General study results and limits: The study conceded that relatively few individuals underwent its TCR sequencing and HLA analysis.

This CDR3 has 15 amino acids. Trimming removed 5 bases from V and 3 bases from J, with 17 bases in between. The V gene's germline CDR1 is SGHTA and CDR2 FQGNSA. Roughly 0.45 to 1 ug RNA was reverse transcribed with random hexamers. Amplification of TCR beta CDR3 used immunoSEQ multiplex PCR across 54 Vbeta and 13 Jbeta. TCRdb re-called the immunoSEQ multiplex PCR reads through MiXCR, storing one row per CDR3 protein. The sample gives about 400,000 distinct CDR3 sequences, more than 80% of which show up once; under 0.15% is in the top ten. Notes on this clonotype: As yet, its antigen is unknown.

TCR beta sequencing was performed on blood CD8+ and CD4+ T cells. Negative isolation was used for CD8+ and CD4+ T cells and FACS enrichment for TEMRA cells. This chain joins TRBV7-2 and TRBJ2-7, with D possibly matching TRBD1 (6 bases). The sequence came from a human donor with multiple sclerosis. Source material: CD8+ T cells from PBMCs. CDR3 coding DNA: TGTGCCAGCAGCGATCAGGGGCTTGGGGGCTACGAGCAGTACTTC. Translation gives CASSDQGLGGYEQYF.